These T cell receptor beta chains were read from a single sample in a study of T cells after yellow fever vaccination. TCRdb called the 5' RACE reads again in MiXCR, with one record for every CDR3 protein. The sample lists about 310,000 distinct CDR3 sequences, around 3.9% occurring once. Material: PBMCs, obtained on the day of the yellow fever booster vaccination. The origin of the receptors is a man younger than 35 who received the YFV17D yellow fever vaccine. CDR3s include the opening cysteine and the closing phenylalanine or tryptophan. A D gene is named only where the DNA matches it firmly. Some rows have no size entry. The others give once, few or many, or a class for an expanded clone.

TRBV27	.	TRBJ1-2	.	CASSFQGQIPYGYTF	TGTGCCAGCAGTTTTCAAGGACAGATACCGTATGGCTACACCTTC
TRBV20-1	many	TRBJ2-7	TRBD1	CSAFPRDRVHEQYF	TGCAGTGCTTTCCCCCGGGACAGGGTTCACGAGCAGTACTTC
TRBV7-9	many	TRBJ2-1	.	CASSLTDWGTYNEQFF	TGTGCCAGCAGCTTAACCGACTGGGGAACCTACAATGAGCAGTTCTTC
TRBV3-1	few	TRBJ2-7	.	CASSPYLVTPSYEQYF	TGTGCCAGCAGCCCCTATTTGGTTACCCCTTCCTACGAGCAGTACTTC
TRBV5-1	.	TRBJ2-2	TRBD1	CASSPAGQGAYTGELFF	TGCGCCAGCAGCCCCGCGGGACAGGGGGCTTACACCGGGGAGCTGTTTTTT
TRBV7-2	few	TRBJ1-6	.	CASSLAYGRNSPLHF	TGTGCCAGCAGCTTAGCGTACGGCAGAAATTCACCCCTCCACTTT
TRBV29-1	many	TRBJ2-5	TRBD1	CSGKDRGWETQYF	TGCAGCGGTAAAGACAGGGGATGGGAGACCCAGTACTTC
TRBV4-3	many	TRBJ1-1	.	CASSQDQGWNTEAFF	TGCGCCAGCAGCCAAGATCAGGGCTGGAACACTGAAGCTTTCTTT
TRBV21-1	many	TRBJ2-1	.	CASSREALRNEQFF	TGTGCCAGCTCACGGGAGGCACTTCGGAATGAGCAGTTCTTC
TRBV6-5	few	TRBJ1-5	.	CASSYGAEYQPQHF	TGTGCCAGCAGTTACGGGGCAGAGTATCAGCCCCAGCATTTT
TRBV10-3	many	TRBJ1-1	.	CAIRGTRMEEAFF	TGTGCCATCAGAGGGACCCGGATGGAGGAAGCTTTCTTT
TRBV7-6	many	TRBJ2-1	.	CASSFRGISGNEQFF	TGTGCCAGCAGCTTCCGGGGCATCTCGGGGAATGAGCAGTTCTTC
TRBV2	many	TRBJ2-5	.	CASSEADNQETQYF	TGTGCCAGCAGTGAAGCTGACAACCAAGAGACCCAGTACTTC
TRBV20-1	many	TRBJ2-5	.	CSARGYSKQETQYF	TGCAGTGCTAGAGGATACTCGAAGCAAGAGACCCAGTACTTC
TRBV6-5	few	TRBJ2-7	.	CATHGYSSYEQYF	TGTGCCACCCACGGTTACAGCTCCTACGAGCAGTACTTC
TRBV14	many	TRBJ2-7	.	CASSQDLSGKVEQYF	TGTGCCAGCAGCCAAGATCTATCAGGGAAGGTCGAGCAGTACTTC
TRBV5-1	many	TRBJ2-3	TRBD2	CASSRLSAAGGPTDTQYF	TGCGCCAGCAGCCGGCTCTCGGCAGCGGGGGGCCCCACAGATACGCAGTATTTT
TRBV29-1	.	TRBJ2-1	.	CSVGIIRGLNNEQFF	TGCAGCGTTGGGATAATCCGGGGGCTGAACAATGAGCAGTTCTTC
TRBV19	few	TRBJ2-1	.	CASSIAGQQQFF	TGTGCCAGTAGTATTGCGGGGCAGCAGCAGTTCTTC
TRBV4-2	.	TRBJ2-1	TRBD2	CASSRSVTSGEQFF	TGTGCCAGCAGCCGTTCTGTGACTAGCGGTGAGCAGTTCTTC
TRBV9	many	TRBJ1-1	.	CASSAITGDKRGYTEAFF	TGTGCCAGCAGCGCCATCACCGGGGACAAACGGGGCTACACTGAAGCTTTCTTT
TRBV20-1	many	TRBJ2-1	.	CSAPTGGSQFF	TGCAGTGCGCCCACTGGGGGATCGCAGTTCTTC
TRBV4-3	.	TRBJ1-6	.	CASSQGEKGGLSPLHF	TGCGCCAGCAGCCAAGGGGAGAAGGGGGGTCTTTCACCCCTCCACTTT
TRBV6-1	.	TRBJ1-1	TRBD1	CASSDPGTGRTEAFF	TGTGCCAGCAGTGATCCCGGGACAGGGAGAACTGAAGCTTTCTTT
TRBV29-1	many	TRBJ2-1	TRBD1	CSGGTAYNEQFF	TGCAGCGGTGGGACAGCCTACAATGAGCAGTTCTTC
TRBV13	many	TRBJ2-1	.	CASSLGGQGFYNEQFF	TGTGCCAGCAGCTTAGGGGGGCAGGGTTTCTACAATGAGCAGTTCTTC
TRBV10-3	many	TRBJ2-7	.	CAISDVVAEQYF	TGTGCCATCAGTGACGTGGTTGCCGAGCAGTACTTC
TRBV27	.	TRBJ1-5	TRBD1	CASSLSWDSNQPQHF	TGTGCCAGCAGTTTATCTTGGGACAGTAATCAGCCCCAGCATTTT
TRBV11-2	.	TRBJ2-5	TRBD2	CASSRNSGTSGKETQYF	TGTGCCAGCAGCCGCAACTCCGGGACTAGCGGCAAAGAGACCCAGTACTTC
TRBV5-4	few	TRBJ1-1	.	CASSNYREGAFF	TGTGCCAGCAGCAACTACAGGGAGGGAGCTTTCTTT
TRBV7-9	.	TRBJ1-1	TRBD1	CASSFPGTENTEAFF	TGTGCCAGCAGCTTTCCCGGGACAGAGAACACTGAAGCTTTCTTT
TRBV4-1	.	TRBJ2-7	.	CASSPSPDAAGEQYF	TGCGCCAGCAGCCCCTCCCCGGACGCGGCGGGGGAGCAGTACTTC
TRBV5-8	few	TRBJ1-2	TRBD1	CASSSIGTVRNGYTF	TGTGCCAGCAGCTCAATTGGGACAGTCCGGAATGGCTACACCTTC
TRBV7-9	many	TRBJ2-5	.	CASSRMGETQYF	TGTGCCAGCAGCCGCATGGGTGAGACCCAGTACTTC
TRBV7-9	many	TRBJ1-1	TRBD1	CASALQGAKTNTEAFF	TGTGCCAGCGCACTACAGGGGGCCAAGACGAACACTGAAGCTTTCTTT
TRBV7-9	.	TRBJ2-7	.	CASSGPLNTYEQYF	TGTGCCAGCAGCGGGCCGTTAAATACCTACGAGCAGTACTTC
TRBV4-3	many	TRBJ1-2	TRBD1	CASSQEVDTGGRDGYTF	TGCGCCAGCAGCCAAGAAGTAGACACAGGGGGAAGGGATGGCTACACCTTC
TRBV7-2	.	TRBJ2-7	.	CASSLGQGQYF	TGTGCCAGCAGCTTAGGGCAGGGGCAGTACTTC
TRBV29-1	few	TRBJ1-1	.	CSVEVTGWGTEAFF	TGCAGCGTTGAAGTAACAGGGTGGGGCACTGAAGCTTTCTTT
TRBV5-5	many	TRBJ2-1	.	CASSPLGGLVSEQFF	TGTGCCAGCAGCCCGCTGGGGGGTCTCGTGAGTGAGCAGTTCTTC
TRBV4-2	many	TRBJ2-3	TRBD2	CASSLLAGGATDTQYF	TGTGCCAGCAGCCTACTAGCGGGGGGCGCCACAGATACGCAGTATTTT
TRBV6-5	.	TRBJ2-7	.	CASSSSPWGEQYF	TGTGCCAGCAGTTCCTCTCCGTGGGGCGAGCAGTACTTC
TRBV5-1	many	TRBJ2-3	.	CASSLVGGSSTDTQYF	TGTGCCAGCAGTTTAGTGGGGGGTTCTAGCACAGATACGCAGTATTTT
TRBV10-3	many	TRBJ1-2	.	CAISADTDKTF	TGTGCCATCAGTGCAGACACGGATAAAACCTTC
TRBV7-2	many	TRBJ2-5	TRBD1	CASSFWTGGEETQYF	TGTGCCAGCAGCTTTTGGACAGGGGGAGAGGAGACCCAGTACTTC
TRBV28	many	TRBJ2-3	.	CASTPPGDTDTQYF	TGTGCCAGCACCCCACCAGGGGACACAGATACGCAGTATTTT
TRBV7-9	.	TRBJ2-3	.	CASSLDILTDTQYF	TGTGCCAGCAGCTTAGACATTTTGACAGATACGCAGTATTTT
TRBV6-5	few	TRBJ2-7	.	CASSPEQYYEQYF	TGTGCCAGCAGCCCGGAGCAATACTACGAGCAGTACTTC
TRBV20-1	.	TRBJ1-2	.	CSARPDRNYGYTF	TGCAGTGCTAGACCCGACAGGAACTATGGCTACACCTTC
TRBV12-3/TRBV12-4	many	TRBJ2-5	.	CASSSDGYQETQYF	TGTGCCAGCAGTTCCGATGGGTACCAAGAGACCCAGTACTTC
TRBV11-2	many	TRBJ2-3	TRBD2	CASSEAGNPTDTQYF	TGTGCCAGCAGCGAAGCGGGAAACCCCACAGATACGCAGTATTTT
TRBV29-1	.	TRBJ1-3	.	CSATGSGNTIYF	TGCAGCGCCACCGGTTCTGGAAACACCATATATTTT
TRBV12-3/TRBV12-4	.	TRBJ1-3	.	CASSYGGYTIYF	TGTGCCAGCAGCTACGGAGGCTACACCATATATTTT
TRBV29-1	many	TRBJ1-2	.	CSVELYSETGYTF	TGCAGCGTTGAGTTGTATTCGGAAACGGGCTACACCTTC
TRBV18	many	TRBJ1-2	TRBD1	CASSPFSDRDGYTF	TGTGCCAGCTCACCGTTTTCGGACAGGGATGGCTACACCTTC